These 16 T cell receptor beta chains share one sample of origin, sequenced in a study of beta chain features in type 1 diabetes. The study, taken as a whole, reports: Moderately but significantly shorter TCRB CDR3s were found in Type 1 diabetes patients in all four CD4+ subsets.

Their antigen targets remain unknown. As every portion of the isolated RNA was reverse transcribed, the sequencing read expressed TCRB transcripts. Repertoires were generated with immunoSEQ multiplex PCR, while TCRdb's copy carries only in-frame clones and drops some. The sample has around 340,000 clones; roughly a tenth are singletons. Sequenced material: central memory CD4+ T cells from blood. These TCRs come from a man aged 25-45 years with type 1 diabetes.

This clone was found a few times. V and J are TRBV10-3 and TRBJ1-3; tentatively, D is TRBD1 (5 bases). This CDR3 contains 13 residues. V dropped 2 bases and J dropped 9 bases, with 11 bases sitting between them. CDR1 and CDR2 (germline): ENHRY, SYGVKD. The CDR3 spells CAISEPLGLTIYF. The CDR3 DNA reads as TGTGCCATCAGTGAGCCGCTGGGACTCACCATATATTTT.

There are a few counts of this clone. This sequence joins TRBV2 and TRBJ2-5; the match to TRBD2 covers 13 bases. Germline CDR1 reads SNHLY; CDR2 reads FYNNEI. The CDR3 runs to 15 residues. Trimming at V came to 6 bases and at J to 4 bases, leaving 5 bases not matched to a gene. This CDR3 reads CASSRLAGGGETQYF. In nucleotides, the CDR3 is TGTGCCAGCAGCCGACTAGCGGGGGGAGGAGAGACCCAGTACTTC.

This clone was picked up a small number of times. This chain connects TRBV18 to TRBJ2-7; 7 bases agree with TRBD2. The CDR3 is made up of 14 amino acids. V shed 2 bases and J 6 bases; nucleotides not matched to a gene: 7. Germline-derived CDR1 and CDR2 are KGHSH and LQKENI. This CDR3 is CASSPGAGRGEQYF. The CDR3 coding sequence is TGTGCCAGCTCACCAGGAGCGGGGAGGGGCGAGCAGTACTTC. Variable domain in full (rest from reference TRBV18 and TRBJ2-7): NAGVMQNPRHLVRRRGQEARLRCSPMKGHSHVYWYRQLPEEGLKFMVYLQKENIIDESGMPKERFSAEFPKEGPSILRIQQVVRGDSAAYFCASSPGAGRGEQYFGPGTRLTVT.

A remark on this clone: Other DNA sequences in this sample translate to the same CDR3. The V call is TRBV5-6, the J call TRBJ2-3, with D uncertain. The CDR3 contains 12 residues. Trimming took 1 base from V and 3 from J, leaving 3 bases between them. Germline CDR1 and CDR2: SGHDT and YYEEEE. The CDR3 DNA is TGTGCCAGCAGCTTGAGTACAGATACGCAGTATTTT. This sequence encodes CASSLSTDTQYF.

This clone has a handful of counts. The chain links TRBV9 to TRBJ1-2, with unresolved D. Germline V CDR1 and CDR2: SGDLS, YYNGEE. The ends were cut back, 2 bases at V and 0 bases at J, with 5 bases in the middle. CDR3 length equals 13 residues. CDR3 coding DNA: TGTGCCAGCAGCGTCGACACTAACTATGGCTACACCTTC. It encodes CASSVDTNYGYTF.

This clone was found a few times. The chain joins TRBV5-8 to TRBJ2-7; 8 bases match TRBD1. CDR1 and CDR2 (germline): SGHTS, YDEGEE. The CDR3 has 15 residues. After removal of 2 bases from V and 6 bases from J, the junction contained 10 bases not matched to a gene. For the CDR3, the DNA is TGTGCCAGCAGCTTCCATCAGGGGGCACAGTCCGAGCAGTACTTC. This sequence encodes CASSFHQGAQSEQYF. The whole variable domain, filled in from reference TRBV5-8 and TRBJ2-7, reads EAGVTQSPTHLIKTRGQQATLRCSPISGHTSVYWYQQALGLGLQFLLWYDEGEERNRGNFPPRFSGRQFPNYSSELNVNALELEDSALYLCASSFHQGAQSEQYFGPGTRLTVT.

A few counts support this clone. J is TRBJ1-5 and V is TRBV27; 11 nucleotides match TRBD1. The CDR3 contains 16 residues. V was clipped by 5 bases and J by 1 base; unmatched bases: 4. Per germline, CDR1 MNHEY and CDR2 SMNVEV (reference sequence). As DNA, the CDR3 is TGTGCCAGCAGTCCCGGGACAGGGGGAAGCAATCAGCCCCAGCATTTT. It is translated as CASSPGTGGSNQPQHF.

As to this clone: Since a much larger clone is just one base distant, this may be a read error. The chain uses TRBV11-2 and TRBJ2-6; D gene ambiguous. Germline lookup yields CDR1 SGHAT and CDR2 FQNNGV. V lost 3 bases, J lost 0 bases, and 0 bases lay in between. The CDR3 consists of 13 residues. CDR3 nucleotides: TGTGCCAGCAGCTTCTCTGGGGCCAACGTCCTGACTTTC. It yields the protein CASSFSGANVLTF.

The chain is built from TRBV2 and TRBJ2-5; D not resolved. The ends were cut back, 7 bases at V and 5 bases at J, with 8 bases in the middle. This CDR3 spans 11 amino acids. Germline V gene sequence: CDR1 SNHLY, CDR2 FYNNEI. CDR3 nucleotides: TGTGCCAGCAAATCCACGGAGACCCAGTACTTC. This encodes CASKSTETQYF.

This clone was counted between two and nine times. The J gene is TRBJ2-7, the V gene TRBV4-3; no clear D. This CDR3 region has 13 residues. Trimming took off 1 base at V and 3 bases at J, with 7 bases between the two ends. Germline-derived CDR1 and CDR2 are LGHNA and YSLEER. The CDR3 sequence: CASSQVLGYEQYF. CDR3 DNA: TGCGCCAGCAGCCAAGTTCTGGGCTACGAGCAGTACTTC.

This clone was observed a handful of times. The chain links TRBV5-4 to TRBJ1-2; no clear D. The CDR3 extends over 15 amino acids. CDR1 SGHNT and CDR2 YYREEE come from the germline V gene (reference sequence). Trimming shortened V by 2 bases and J by 1 base, and 12 bases separated the two germline ends. CDR3 loop: CASSFDLRNNYGYTF. For the CDR3, the DNA is TGTGCCAGCAGCTTCGATTTAAGGAATAACTATGGCTACACCTTC.

This clone has just a few counts. This sequence joins TRBV5-1 and TRBJ2-5; no clear D gene. The CDR3 extends over 11 amino acids. Trimming cost V 5 bases and J 6 bases, with 8 bases left between them. Per the germline V gene, CDR1 is SGHRS and CDR2 is YFSETQ. CDR3: CASRNDQTQYF. The DNA for the CDR3 is TGCGCCAGCAGAAATGATCAGACCCAGTACTTC. Combining the CDR3 with reference TRBV5-1 and TRBJ2-5 gives the whole variable domain KAGVTQTPRYLIKTRGQQVTLSCSPISGHRSVSWYQQTPGQGLQFLFEYFSETQRNKGNFPGRFSGRQFSNSRSEMNVSTLELGDSALYLCASRNDQTQYFGPGTRLLVL.

This clone showed up just a few times. The rearrangement links TRBV27 to TRBJ2-3; D may be TRBD1 (6 bases). Trimming shortened V by 5 bases and J by 0 bases, and 15 bases separated the two germline ends. CDR1 and CDR2 (germline): MNHEY, SMNVEV (reference sequence). The CDR3 length is 16 residues. In DNA, the CDR3 is TGTGCCAGCAGTGCCGCCTGGACAGAGAGCACAGATACGCAGTATTTT. Protein product: CASSAAWTESTDTQYF.

This clone appeared a few times. The rearrangement links TRBV7-2 to TRBJ1-3; unclear D gene. V dropped 1 base and J dropped 1 base, with 8 bases sitting between them. The germline CDR1 and CDR2 sequences are SGHTA and FQGNSA. The CDR3 runs 15 residues. In DNA form, the CDR3 reads TGTGCCAGCAGCTTAGGGGCACCTTCTGGAAACACCATATATTTT. Translated: CASSLGAPSGNTIYF. Together with reference TRBV7-2 and TRBJ1-3, the CDR3 gives the full variable domain: GAGVSQSPSNKVTEKGKDVELRCDPISGHTALYWYRQSLGQGLEFLIYFQGNSAPDKSGLPSDRFSAERTGGSVSTLTIQRTQQEDSAVYLCASSLGAPSGNTIYFGEGSWLTVV.

This clone is a singleton in its sample. A single base separates this from a much larger clone, so it may be a read error. This chain joins TRBV7-6 and TRBJ1-5, with D maybe TRBD1 (6 bases). With 1 base removed from V and 5 bases from J, the gap between germline ends came to 6 bases. CDR1 and CDR2 from the germline V gene are SGHVS and FNYEAQ. The CDR3 totals 13 residues. CDR3: CASSLGTDQPQHF. As DNA, the CDR3 is TGTGCCAGCAGCTTAGGGACAGATCAGCCCCAGCATTTT.

This clone has just a few counts. The rearrangement links TRBV11-2 to TRBJ2-3; 9 bases are a match to TRBD1. The V segment lost 7 bases and the J segment 5 bases; nucleotides outside the gene matches: 10. The CDR3 has 15 amino acids. Per the germline V gene, CDR1 is SGHAT and CDR2 is FQNNGV. CDR3 residues: CASTRSGTGRDTQYF. DNA for the CDR3: TGTGCCAGCACCCGCTCTGGGACAGGGCGAGATACGCAGTATTTT.